The T cell receptor (beta chain) under discussion was sequenced for a study of pediatric ulcerative colitis (dated by TCRdb to about 2019). General notes on the study: Pancolitis was present in fewer than 10 ulcerative colitis patients and left-sided colitis in two, and histology consistent with ulcerative colitis was found in all of these patients. From roughly 9 newly diagnosed, treatment-naive pediatric ulcerative colitis patients and a few non-IBD control children, paired blood and rectal samples were collected. By Pediatric Ulcerative Colitis Activity Index, a couple of patients had mild disease, several had moderate disease and three had acute severe colitis. Study-level results and caveats: Blood-derived T cells may have been included in rectal pinch biopsies, especially in patients with overt colitis. For technical reasons, blood samples from a couple of patients gave substantially fewer templates, and these samples were excluded from the blood-rectal overlap analysis. Features of the rectal repertoire distinguished controls, mild-moderate colitis patients and acute severe colitis patients, and in acute severe colitis, rectal diversity was reduced because of clonal expansions. The healthy control group was small, consisting of only a few individuals. Compared with controls, ulcerative colitis patients showed significantly higher autologous blood-rectal clonal overlap, a finding that suggests increased T cell trafficking to inflamed tissue. Because the repertoires came from total lymphocyte DNA, rare subsets such as regulatory T cells may have patterns that are not reflected. A couple of rectal CDR3 clonotypes turned up in every ulcerative colitis patient but in none of the controls.

With regard to this clone: Its antigen is still unknown. Base qualities are not recorded, but no much larger clone differs from it by a single base.

Through the immunoSEQ TRB Survey service, multiplex V and J primers were used to amplify rearranged CDR3 beta regions from genomic DNA. To keep depth equal across samples, survey-level sequencing depth of up to 500,000 reads per sample was applied. The libraries were purified, combined into pools and sequenced with Illumina technology. As for the original processing: Productive clonality, sample overlap, pairwise scatters, CDR3 beta length, V/D/J gene usage and productiveness were all assessed with the immunoSEQ online tools. Alongside Shannon and Simpson indices, calculated diversity was computed as the number of unique rearrangements divided by total templates, multiplied by 100. For principal component analysis, Z-score normalized data were analyzed with the R prcomp function and the ggbiplot package. Blood-rectal clonal overlap within each subject was quantified with Morisita's index. Not all clones reach the TCRdb copy of this immuneACCESS table, which keeps in-frame sequences only. Checked studies attribute under half of the gap to unresolved V genes and leave the rest unexplained. V, J and clone size are taken as reported in that table, and D and trimming were inferred from the DNA itself. The sample table contains some 40,000 clones; only one count was recorded for roughly four fifths of them. Roughly 8.6% of the sample lies in the top ten.

During colonoscopy, one to two rectal pinch biopsies were obtained for research purposes. Before the diagnostic colonoscopy, none of the ulcerative colitis patients had been given immunosuppressive medication. Rectal biopsies were digested with proteinase K before DNA isolation. The Wizard kit (Promega) was used to extract genomic DNA from the blood and intestinal samples. The clonotype originates from a boy aged 5 to 17 with severe ulcerative colitis. Sequencing was performed on gut tissue.

Here is the DNA: TGTGCCAGCAGTTCCATGACAGGGGGCGAGCAGTACTTC. The resulting protein is CASSSMTGGEQYF. The V gene is TRBV6-6 and the J gene is TRBJ2-7; 9 central bases correspond to TRBD1. Relative to germline, V is missing 4 bases and J is missing 6 bases, with 4 bases of the junction outside any gene match. From the cysteine through the phenylalanine, the CDR3 covers 13 amino acids. The retained sequence is limited to the CDR3, 39 bases, with the frame set at the first base. Via the germline V gene (reference sequence), CDR1 is MNHNY and CDR2 SVGAGI.